This T cell receptor beta chain was recovered during a study of metastatic and nonmetastatic thyroid tumors. On the study more broadly: Where malignant and benign thyroid patients were concerned, repertoires were compared across blood and tumor or nodule tissue.

General study points: Benign nodules reportedly had significantly lower TCR beta diversity than malignant thyroid tumors in blood and tumor.

This clone was seen ten or more times. Its specificity is unknown. CDR1 is SEHNR, CDR2 FQNEAQ, per germline (reference sequence). Germline trimming cut 5 bases from V and 5 bases from J; bases unmatched to any gene: 4. The CDR3 is made up of 14 amino acids. Using MiXCR, TCRdb reanalyzed the PCR reads. The data show about 85,000 clones, around 7.8% seen once. There were no patients who had received any treatment before thyroid surgery. The chain couples TRBV7-9 to TRBJ1-4; the match to TRBD1 covers 8 bases. The sequencing input was blood. The TCR was taken from a female donor with papillary thyroid cancer or a benign thyroid nodule (not recorded which). Some clones in this sample may be carry-over from other donors' samples. CDR3: CASSAGTGNEKLFF. The DNA of the CDR3 is TGTGCCAGCAGCGCCGGGACAGGCAATGAAAAACTGTTTTTT.